This T cell receptor (beta chain) was retrieved from a study of T cells in Graves' hyperthyroidism and ophthalmopathy. Fresh 10 ml peripheral blood yielded PBMCs. Study-level findings and limits: Most clonotypes that expanded in the thyroid above 0.001 also showed up in blood. Ophthalmopathy and stable hyperthyroidism were told apart by a 13 V-J model.

Germline V gene sequence: CDR1 MNHNS, CDR2 SASEGT. The CDR3 extends over 18 amino acids. V was pared by 5 bases and J by 0 bases, with 22 bases between. RNA transcripts served as the template for amplifying TCR beta CDR3 regions. First-round RT-PCR targeting the TCR CDR3 was performed with the HTBI primer set. TCRdb fed the multiplex PCR reads into MiXCR, producing one record per CDR3 protein. The data hold roughly 500,000 distinct CDR3 sequences, with roughly 13% observed a single time. This clonotype was observed many times. Antigen: not known. The TCR comes from a woman aged 25 to 39 with Graves' hyperthyroidism that later progressed to Graves' ophthalmopathy. Sample: blood. The rearrangement joins TRBV6-1 to TRBJ1-2; tentatively, D is TRBD1 (6 bases). The CDR3 DNA reads as TGTGCCAGCAGTCTCTCACCGCCACGAGGGACAACTAACTATGGCTACACCTTC. Translating it yields CASSLSPPRGTTNYGYTF.